This T cell receptor beta chain is from a study of shared clonotypes between healthy human individuals. Overall study: Each donor had three CD4 naive, three CD4 memory, two CD8 naive and one CD8 memory plate.

The J segment lost 8 bases and the V segment lost 3 bases, leaving 3 bases of the junction unmatched. There are 12 residues in the CDR3. Germline loops: CDR1 MDHEN, CDR2 SYDVKM. In the case of this clone: Its antigen remains unidentified. The sample holds other DNA sequences that translate to the same CDR3.

Study findings and constraints: With few donors, the genetic and exposure-history diversity represented was limited.

Profiled with immunoSEQ multiplex PCR; TCRdb holds only in-frame clones, not every one. The sample carries roughly 2.2 million clones, just over 90% recorded once. The receptor was isolated from a man younger than 35 in good health. Some clones in this sample may be carry-over from other donors' samples. The sample consisted of naive CD4+ T cells from PBMCs. Subset specified: CD45RA+ positively selected. The chain carries TRBV28 and TRBJ1-2; TRBD1 aligns across 7 bases. The CDR3 nucleotides are TGTGCCAGCAGTTTGAGGGGGCGGGGCTACACCTTC. Its protein product is CASSLRGRGYTF.